The following is a TCR beta chain sequence with its context. What this receptor recognizes is not known. No clone much larger than this one lies a single base away; base qualities are absent. Library prep was done by 5' RACE. The run used an Illumina HiSeq 2500. A second PCR of roughly 6 to 11 cycles was run with a J-beta primer mix and a sample-barcoded 5' primer. Each TCR beta cDNA molecule received a unique molecular identifier from a template-switch 5' adaptor carrying 12 random nucleotides. At least 2.5 million CDR3-containing paired-end reads were obtained from each sample. First-strand cDNA was synthesized from all RNA with the Mint cDNA synthesis kit, primed by a TRBC-specific oligonucleotide. All cDNA was treated with uracil-DNA glycosylase and then went through a first 18-cycle PCR with the universal primers M1SS and BC2_uni_R. As for the authors' bioinformatics: Normalization of each sample was performed by random selection of 1 million high-quality reads, each carrying a distinct molecular identifier. Instead of being binned into consensus sequences, reads with shared molecular identifiers were discarded. MiTCR, with a Q25 quality threshold and the strictest error-elimination algorithm, was used for CDR3 identification, clonotype clustering and error correction. A nonparametric unseen species model using Euler transformation provided a lower-bound estimate of total TCR beta diversity. Through fastp at Q25 and MiXCR, TCRdb rebuilt clones from the public reads, retaining in-frame beta chains. Each CDR3 protein gets just one entry, which takes the most common genes and DNA from the rows behind it. Clone size and V and J calls follow TCRdb, not the original study. Counted in this sample were about 640,000 distinct CDR3 sequences; approximately 50% of them appeared once. The top ten clonotypes cover 30% to 45% of the sample.

The source of the sample is a study of blood T cells in healthy people across ages (dated by TCRdb to about 2015). Regarding the complete study: In model experiments, template switching captured roughly one uniquely barcoded TCR beta cDNA molecule for every two T cells. To track age-related changes in TCR beta repertoire diversity, the study relied on deep sequencing normalized with unique cDNA molecular identifiers. The donors were split into four age groups: young (average around 17 years), middle-aged (around 37), aged (approximately 59) and long-lived (over 75). To avoid experimental bias, donors of different ages were spread randomly across the sequencing lanes. The study analyzed two additional independent replicas of 1 million unique cDNA reads from the same blood draw for two donors, one aged 18 to 30 and one aged 80 or older. Broad study findings and their caveats: The CMV infection status of donors was not known, potentially confounding age-related changes in expanded clonotypes. Observed TCR beta diversity per million T cells fell roughly linearly with age, and a significant reduction was already apparent by age roughly 40. Compared with the aged group, the long-lived group had more naive CD4+ T cells, fewer expanded clones and increased TCR diversity, a pattern suggesting age selection. A strong correlation was found between observed TCR beta diversity and the percentage of naive T cells measured by flow cytometry. Total diversity estimates from one million sequenced T cells were considered lower bounds and underestimates. Conclusive comparison of naive and antigen-experienced compartments was prevented by the profiling of bulk unsorted PBMCs.

Cut back by 6 bases and 13 bases, the V and J ends lie 14 bases apart. Based on the germline V gene (reference sequence), the CDR1 and CDR2 sequences are SGHKS and YYEKEE. Measured from the cysteine to the phenylalanine, the CDR3 is 11 residues long. Only the CDR3 region is kept as DNA, spanning 33 bases read in frame from base 1. Systemically healthy Caucasian individuals from Russia, approximately 39 in total and aged about 6 to 90 years, were included as donors. Each donor gave ten milliliters of peripheral blood, collected into EDTA-treated Vacutainer tubes. PBMCs were isolated by Ficoll-Paque density-gradient centrifugation, with at least 6.5 million obtained per sample. Trizol reagent was used to extract total RNA from PBMCs, with at least 5.5 micrograms per sample. For every donor, an aliquot of PBMCs went through flow cytometry to measure the percentages of naive CD45RAhigh/CD27high T cells.

Sequenced input: blood. The TCR originated in a man between 60 and 70 years old in good health. The chain is made from TRBV5-5 and TRBJ2-4; the D gene is perhaps TRBD1, from 6 matching bases. The DNA sequence is TGTGCCAGCATCTCCCGGGACACGCAGTACTTC. This sequence encodes CASISRDTQYF.